A few counts support the clone carrying this T cell receptor beta chain. Two oligonucleotides, mixed equimolar, formed the beta constant-region primer covering TRBC1 and TRBC2. Four rounds of PCR amplified the ligated cDNA using nested alpha and beta constant-region primers plus SP2. TCRdb itself ran the UMI-ligation and nested PCR reads through MiXCR, one entry per CDR3 protein. The table records some 110,000 distinct CDR3 sequences, 36% of them present only once. This specimen belongs to a study of naive and memory T cell subsets. The CDR3 contains 15 residues. V was trimmed by 0 bases and J by 2 bases, leaving 9 bases between them. The germline V gene has CDR1 SGHRS and CDR2 YFSETQ.

This chain links TRBV5-1 with TRBJ2-1; D ambiguous. The clonotype originates from a human donor in good health. Material: central memory CD4+ T cells from blood. The CDR3 loop reads CASSLESYTYNEQFF. CDR3 DNA sequence: TGCGCCAGCAGCTTGGAGTCGTACACCTACAATGAGCAGTTCTTC.